The table lists the clone carrying this T cell receptor (beta chain) with a few counts. The sample belongs to a study of spatial heterogeneity in lung cancer. Each CDR3 protein gets one entry after TCRdb re-called the 5' RACE reads with MiXCR. The table lists about 70,000 distinct CDR3 sequences, over 7% of them singletons. The time point here: blood at routine non-recurrence follow-up after resection. CDR3 length: 13 residues. Germline values: CDR1 SGHVS, CDR2 FQNEAQ. The V gene end was trimmed by 3 bases and the J gene end by 6 bases; junction bases not matched to a gene: 4. This clonotype was obtained from a female donor with early-stage non-small cell lung cancer. V and J are TRBV7-8 and TRBJ1-1, with 7 bases matching TRBD1. The input for sequencing was PBMCs, taken at follow-up. The CDR3 coding sequence is TGTGCCAGCAGCTTCGGTACAGGGGCTGAAGCTTTCTTT. As protein: CASSFGTGAEAFF.